The 9 T cell receptor beta chains below were found in one sample sequenced in a study of T cell clonality in common variable immunodeficiency. Produced via immunoSEQ multiplex PCR; TCRdb's table is partial and in-frame only. The repertoire shows about 64,000 clones, none seen only once; the top ten take about 1.5%. What was sequenced was peripheral blood mononuclear cells. All receptors derive from a person aged 18 to 70 in good health.

This clone has just a few counts. The sequence runs out 3 residues before the end of the CDR3; the remainder is reconstructed from the germline J gene. J is TRBJ2-7 and V is TRBV6-1; 9 bases align to TRBD2. V lost 0 bases and J lost 2; bases outside the gene matches: 5. The germline gives CDR1 MNHNS, CDR2 SASEGT. CDR3 length: 16 residues. The CDR3 bases that were read are TGTGCCAGCAGTGAAGCGCTCGCGGGAGGGCCCTACGAG. Encoded protein: CASSEALAGGPYE. The whole CDR3 sequence is CASSEALAGGPYEQYF.

As regards this clone: The read comes to an end 3 residues before the CDR3 does, leaving the germline J gene to fill in the end. The chain uses TRBV2 and TRBJ2-3, with 16 bases matching TRBD2. Germline CDR1 reads SNHLY; CDR2 reads FYNNEI. The CDR3 runs 15 residues. Trimming took 6 bases from V and 4 from J; bases not matched to a gene: 1. CDR3: CASSGTSGRADTQYF. The CDR3 DNA, read in part, is TGTGCCAGCAGCGGGACTAGCGGGAGGGCAGATACG.

This clone has a handful of counts. The CDR3 is cut off 3 residues early in the read; its end comes from the germline J gene. The chain employs TRBV11-1 and TRBJ1-1, with 7 bases that match TRBD1. CDR3 size: 15 residues. CDR1 is SGHAT and CDR2 is FQDESV in the germline V gene (reference sequence). CDR3: CASSLASQGFPEAFF. CDR3 bases read: TGTGCCAGCAGCTTAGCATCACAGGGGTTCCCCGAA.

This clone was counted many times. The CDR3 extends 3 residues past the end of the read, so its final part is completed from the germline J gene. This sequence joins TRBV2 and TRBJ2-3; 10 bases align to TRBD2. V shed 4 bases, J shed 6 bases, and the junction held 7 bases outside the gene matches. Germline V gene lookup returns CDR1 SNHLY and CDR2 FYNNEI. The CDR3 has 15 amino acids. CDR3 in amino acids: CASSAPSGRVDTQYF. Incomplete CDR3 DNA: TGTGCCAGCAGTGCCCCTAGCGGGAGAGTGGATACG.

This clone was seen at least ten times. The read comes to an end 3 residues before the CDR3 does, leaving the germline J gene to fill in the end. The V and J genes are TRBV29-1 and TRBJ2-2; 11 bases align to TRBD1. CDR3 length equals 13 residues. CDR1 and CDR2 (germline): SQVTM, ANQGSEA. The trim removed 6 bases at V and 4 bases at J, leaving 1 base unmatched. Here the CDR3 reads CSVGQGVTGELFF. The CDR3 bases that were read are TGCAGCGTGGGACAGGGGGTCACCGGGGAG.

At least ten counts were recorded for this clone. Read coverage stops 3 residues before the CDR3 terminus; the germline J gene supplies the remainder. This chain links TRBV2 with TRBJ2-5, with D perhaps TRBD2 (5 bases). Germline CDR1 reads SNHLY; CDR2 reads FYNNEI. The V end was cut by 2 bases, the J end by 2 bases, with 15 bases between. CDR3 size: 16 residues. The chain's CDR3 is CASSEKGRVIQETQYF. The sequenced part of the CDR3 DNA is TGTGCCAGCAGTGAAAAAGGGCGGGTTATTCAAGAGACC.

This clone showed up many times. The CDR3 is cut off 3 residues early in the read; its end comes from the germline J gene. The chain carries TRBV20-1 and TRBJ1-1; TRBD1 matches at 11 bases. Germline CDR1 DFQATT, CDR2 SNEGSKA (reference sequence). The CDR3 is 13 amino acids. Partial CDR3 DNA: TGCAGTGCTAGAGCCCCGGACAGGGGGCGA. Translation gives CSARAPDRGR. The entire CDR3 protein reads CSARAPDRGRAFF.

In this sample, this clone turned up many times. The DNA ends 3 residues before the CDR3 does, and the rest of the CDR3 is filled in from the germline J gene. This chain links TRBV5-5 with TRBJ2-7; D ambiguous. Germline-derived CDR1 and CDR2 are SGHKS and YYEKEE (reference sequence). Trimming removed 2 bases at V and 3 bases at J, with 6 bases between. CDR3 size: 12 residues. CDR3 DNA (partial): TGTGCCAGCAGCTTAAAAGGCTACGAG. It translates to CASSLKGYE. The whole CDR3 region reads CASSLKGYEQYF.

This clone was seen ten or more times. The read ends 3 residues shy of where the CDR3 ends; the end is completed using the germline J gene. This rearrangement joins TRBV7-8 to TRBJ2-5, with D possibly being TRBD2 (5 bases). The CDR3 contains 13 residues. The V and J ends lost 1 base and 4 bases respectively, with 7 bases between them. Germline CDR1 and CDR2: SGHVS and FQNEAQ. CDR3 in amino acids: CASSLGGGETQYF. CDR3 DNA (partial): TGTGCCAGCAGCTTAGGCGGAGGAGAGACC.